This T cell receptor beta chain was sequenced in a study of blood T cell repertoires in COVID-19. On the study more broadly: Spain, Italy and the United States supplied samples that represented acute and convalescent COVID-19. T cells, B-cell-depleted T cells, or PBMCs provided the cDNA or gDNA that served as material.

Looked up from germline, CDR1 is KGHSH and CDR2 is LQKENI. The CDR3 runs 14 residues. The ends lost 3 bases at V and 7 bases at J; junction bases unmatched: 9. Original handling: Reference gene primer amplification gave nucleated cell count estimates. Measured with immunoSEQ multiplex PCR; TCRdb has only the in-frame clones, and not every one. V, J and clone size reflect that table, while D and trimming were determined from the DNA. The top ten clones hold 4.2% of a sample with 110,000 to 150,000 clones, about 77% of them seen once. This clone was detected only a few times. The source of this sequence is a man in his fifties or sixties with acute or convalescent COVID-19. V is TRBV18 and J is TRBJ2-7; 7 bases agree with TRBD1. Sequenced: peripheral blood. The CDR3 DNA sequence: TGTGCCAGCTCACCCCCAGGACAGGCTTGGGAGCAGTACTTC. Protein sequence: CASSPPGQAWEQYF.